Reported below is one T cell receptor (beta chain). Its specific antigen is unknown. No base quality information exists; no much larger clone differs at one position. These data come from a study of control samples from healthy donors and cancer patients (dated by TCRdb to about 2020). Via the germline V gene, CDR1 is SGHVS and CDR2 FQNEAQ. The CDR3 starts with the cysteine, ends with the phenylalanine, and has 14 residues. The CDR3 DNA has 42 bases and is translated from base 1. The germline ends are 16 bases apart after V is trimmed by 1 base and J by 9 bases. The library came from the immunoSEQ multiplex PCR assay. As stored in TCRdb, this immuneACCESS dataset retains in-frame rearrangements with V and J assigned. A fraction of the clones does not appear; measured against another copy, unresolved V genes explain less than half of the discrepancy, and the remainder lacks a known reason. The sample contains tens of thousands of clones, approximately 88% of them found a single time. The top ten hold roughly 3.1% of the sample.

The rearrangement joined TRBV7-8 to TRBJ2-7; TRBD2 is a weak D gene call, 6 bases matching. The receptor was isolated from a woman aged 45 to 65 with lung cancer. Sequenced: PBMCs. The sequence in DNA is TGTGCCAGCAGCTTAGTGGACACCCGGCGGGGGCAGTACTTC. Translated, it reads CASSLVDTRRGQYF. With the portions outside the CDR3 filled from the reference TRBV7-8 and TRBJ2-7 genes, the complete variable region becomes GAGVSQSPRYKVAKRGQDVALRCDPISGHVSLFWYQQALGQGPEFLTYFQNEAQLDKSGLPSDRFFAERPEGSVSTLKIQRTQQEDSAVYLCASSLVDTRRGQYFGPGTRLTVT.